A few counts support the clone carrying this T cell receptor beta chain. These data belong to a study of blood T cell repertoires in COVID-19. Libraries were prepared by immunoSEQ multiplex PCR; TCRdb keeps only in-frame clonotypes and omits some of them. This sample has more than 100,000 clones, with around 77% found just once. The germline V gene has CDR1 LNHDA and CDR2 SQIVND (reference sequence). Deletions cut 2 bases from V and 11 bases from J, with 10 bases between. This CDR3 has 13 residues. This receptor was obtained from a man aged 60 to 69 with active or convalescent COVID-19. The genes are TRBV19 and TRBJ1-6; tentatively, D is TRBD1 (6 bases). The sequenced sample was peripheral blood. The CDR3 loop is CASSITGRAPLHF. The DNA for the CDR3 is TGTGCCAGTAGTATAACAGGGCGGGCACCCCTCCACTTT.